This record covers a single T cell receptor (beta chain). Authors' data handling: The authors estimated nucleated cell counts from reference gene primer amplification. Produced via immunoSEQ multiplex PCR; TCRdb's table is partial and in-frame only. That table gives V, J and clone size, and the DNA gave D and trimming. The sample carries fewer than 200,000 clones, about 88% recorded once. This entry is derived from a study of blood T cell repertoires in COVID-19. Across the study: There were acute and convalescent COVID-19 samples, and they came from the United States, Italy and Spain. In each case, the material was cDNA or gDNA derived from T cells, B-cell-depleted T cells, or PBMCs.

CDR3 size: 16 residues. The V and J ends lost 1 base and 2 bases, in that order; junction bases with no gene match: 6. Germline V gives CDR1 SGHRS, CDR2 YFSETQ. The V gene is TRBV5-1, the J gene TRBJ1-1; 9 nucleotides agree with TRBD1. Sample: peripheral blood. This receptor was identified in a man aged 60 to 69 with acute or convalescent COVID-19. The CDR3 DNA reads as TGCGCCAGCAGCTTGTACCCGGGACAGGGAAACACTGAAGCTTTCTTT. Amino acid sequence: CASSLYPGQGNTEAFF.